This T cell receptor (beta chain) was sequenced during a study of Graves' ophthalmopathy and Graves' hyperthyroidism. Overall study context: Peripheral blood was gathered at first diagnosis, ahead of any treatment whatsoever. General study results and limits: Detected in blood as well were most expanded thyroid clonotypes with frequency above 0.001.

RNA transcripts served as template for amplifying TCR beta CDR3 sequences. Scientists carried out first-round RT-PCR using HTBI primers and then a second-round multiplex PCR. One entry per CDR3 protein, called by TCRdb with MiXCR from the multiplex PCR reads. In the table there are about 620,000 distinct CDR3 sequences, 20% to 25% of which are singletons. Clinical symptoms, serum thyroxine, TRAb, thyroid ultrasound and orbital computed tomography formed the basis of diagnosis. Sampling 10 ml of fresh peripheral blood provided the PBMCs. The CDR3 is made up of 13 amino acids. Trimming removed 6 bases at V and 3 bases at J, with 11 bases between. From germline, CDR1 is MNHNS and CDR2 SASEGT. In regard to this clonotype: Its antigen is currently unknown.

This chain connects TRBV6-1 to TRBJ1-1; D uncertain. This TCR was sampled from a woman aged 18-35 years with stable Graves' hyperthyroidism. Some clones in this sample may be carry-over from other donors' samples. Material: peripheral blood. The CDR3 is CASSPRPDTEAFF. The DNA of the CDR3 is TGTGCCAGCAGCCCCAGACCGGACACTGAAGCTTTCTTT.